The rows below give T cell receptor beta chains drawn from one sample of a study of CD8 T cells in Susac syndrome. TCRdb recomputed calls from the immunoSEQ multiplex PCR reads with MiXCR, one row per CDR3 protein. The top ten hold roughly 0.095% of the sample, which has some 190,000 distinct CDR3 sequences, almost 96% seen once. The material sequenced was CD4+ T cells from PBMCs. Receptor source: a human donor with multiple sclerosis. Both conserved end residues are part of each CDR3. Fields, in order: J gene, V gene, CDR3 length, D gene, clone size, CDR3 protein, CDR3 DNA. D genes are given only for firm matches. Where a row states a size, it is once, few, many or the class of an expanded clone; other rows omit it.

J gene: TRBJ2-7; V gene: TRBV20-1; CDR3 length: 15; D gene: -; clone size: -; CDR3 protein: CSAPPRGADTYEQYF; CDR3 DNA: TGCAGTGCCCCTCCCCGGGGCGCCGACACCTACGAGCAGTACTTC
J gene: TRBJ1-6; V gene: TRBV2; CDR3 length: 13; D gene: -; clone size: -; CDR3 protein: CASSGNRDSPLHF; CDR3 DNA: TGTGCCAGCAGCGGGAATCGGGATTCACCCCTCCACTTT
J gene: TRBJ2-1; V gene: TRBV5-1; CDR3 length: 13; D gene: -; clone size: -; CDR3 protein: CASSSDGPNEQFF; CDR3 DNA: TGCGCCAGCAGCTCCGACGGACCCAATGAGCAGTTCTTC
J gene: TRBJ2-3; V gene: TRBV2; CDR3 length: 12; D gene: -; clone size: -; CDR3 protein: CASAISTDTQYF; CDR3 DNA: TGTGCAAGTGCAATATCCACAGATACGCAGTATTTT
J gene: TRBJ2-2; V gene: TRBV12-3/TRBV12-4; CDR3 length: 13; D gene: -; clone size: -; CDR3 protein: CASSDHSTGELFF; CDR3 DNA: TGTGCCAGCAGTGATCACAGCACCGGGGAGCTGTTTTTT
J gene: TRBJ1-2; V gene: TRBV13; CDR3 length: 11; D gene: -; clone size: -; CDR3 protein: CASGIGYGYTF; CDR3 DNA: TGTGCCAGCGGAATCGGCTATGGCTACACCTTC
J gene: TRBJ2-1; V gene: TRBV20-1; CDR3 length: 16; D gene: TRBD2; clone size: -; CDR3 protein: CSAAEAGTRSLDEQFF; CDR3 DNA: TGCAGTGCAGCCGAAGCCGGGACTAGGAGTTTAGATGAGCAGTTCTTC
J gene: TRBJ2-3; V gene: TRBV19; CDR3 length: 14; D gene: -; clone size: -; CDR3 protein: CASTSAGRQDTQYF; CDR3 DNA: TGTGCCAGTACCTCGGCGGGCCGCCAGGATACGCAGTATTTT
J gene: TRBJ2-7; V gene: TRBV5-4; CDR3 length: 15; D gene: TRBD1; clone size: -; CDR3 protein: CASSIKTGASYEQYF; CDR3 DNA: TGTGCCAGCAGCATCAAGACAGGGGCCTCCTACGAGCAGTACTTC
J gene: TRBJ2-1; V gene: TRBV4-1; CDR3 length: 13; D gene: -; clone size: -; CDR3 protein: CASSQDLWRQQFF; CDR3 DNA: TGCGCCAGCAGCCAAGATCTGTGGAGACAGCAGTTCTTC
J gene: TRBJ2-5; V gene: TRBV6-1; CDR3 length: 14; D gene: TRBD2; clone size: once; CDR3 protein: CASSQAGGKETQYF; CDR3 DNA: TGTGCCAGCAGTCAAGCGGGGGGAAAAGAGACCCAGTACTTC
J gene: TRBJ2-3; V gene: TRBV14; CDR3 length: 16; D gene: TRBD1; clone size: -; CDR3 protein: CASSLLGTVEVDTQYF; CDR3 DNA: TGTGCCAGCAGCCTACTAGGGACAGTGGAGGTAGATACGCAGTATTTT
J gene: TRBJ2-1; V gene: TRBV14; CDR3 length: 15; D gene: TRBD2; clone size: -; CDR3 protein: CASSPSGVSYNEQFF; CDR3 DNA: TGTGCCAGCAGCCCTAGCGGGGTCTCCTACAATGAGCAGTTCTTC
J gene: TRBJ2-7; V gene: TRBV18; CDR3 length: 15; D gene: TRBD2; clone size: -; CDR3 protein: CASSPASGRAYEQYF; CDR3 DNA: TGTGCCAGCTCACCAGCTAGCGGGCGTGCCTACGAGCAGTACTTC
J gene: TRBJ1-1; V gene: TRBV29-1; CDR3 length: 11; D gene: -; clone size: -; CDR3 protein: CSVSVSTGAFF; CDR3 DNA: TGCAGCGTATCAGTTTCGACCGGAGCTTTCTTT
J gene: TRBJ2-5; V gene: TRBV9; CDR3 length: 13; D gene: -; clone size: -; CDR3 protein: CASSVGTQETQYF; CDR3 DNA: TGTGCCAGCAGCGTTGGGACCCAAGAGACCCAGTACTTC
J gene: TRBJ1-1; V gene: TRBV29-1; CDR3 length: 14; D gene: -; clone size: -; CDR3 protein: CSVERWDGFTEAFF; CDR3 DNA: TGCAGCGTTGAACGTTGGGACGGCTTCACTGAAGCTTTCTTT
J gene: TRBJ1-4; V gene: TRBV7-6; CDR3 length: 12; D gene: -; clone size: -; CDR3 protein: CASSLGMGKLFF; CDR3 DNA: TGTGCCAGCAGCTTAGGGATGGGAAAACTGTTTTTT
J gene: TRBJ2-7; V gene: TRBV5-1; CDR3 length: 16; D gene: -; clone size: -; CDR3 protein: CASSLGISTDPYEQYF; CDR3 DNA: TGCGCCAGCAGCTTGGGAATATCGACAGATCCGTACGAGCAGTACTTC
J gene: TRBJ2-5; V gene: TRBV1; CDR3 length: 13; D gene: -; clone size: -; CDR3 protein: CTSSLAGRETQYF; CDR3 DNA: TGCACCAGCAGCCTGGCAGGGCGAGAGACCCAGTACTTC
J gene: TRBJ1-6; V gene: TRBV12-3/TRBV12-4; CDR3 length: 16; D gene: TRBD1; clone size: -; CDR3 protein: CASSLKGTGSSSPLHF; CDR3 DNA: TGTGCCAGCAGCCTGAAGGGGACAGGGAGTAGTTCACCCCTCCACTTT
J gene: TRBJ2-1; V gene: TRBV3-1; CDR3 length: 17; D gene: -; clone size: -; CDR3 protein: CASSQDLPGTSYNEQFF; CDR3 DNA: TGTGCCAGCAGCCAAGATCTTCCCGGGACCTCCTACAATGAGCAGTTCTTC
J gene: TRBJ1-5; V gene: TRBV6-6; CDR3 length: 16; D gene: -; clone size: -; CDR3 protein: CASTKRKKDSNQPQHF; CDR3 DNA: TGTGCCAGCACGAAACGTAAAAAGGATAGCAATCAGCCCCAGCATTTT
J gene: TRBJ2-7; V gene: TRBV15; CDR3 length: 14; D gene: TRBD1; clone size: -; CDR3 protein: CATSRHGTDYEQYF; CDR3 DNA: TGTGCCACCAGCAGACACGGGACAGACTACGAGCAGTACTTC
J gene: TRBJ1-3; V gene: TRBV28; CDR3 length: 14; D gene: -; clone size: -; CDR3 protein: CASLKMNSGNTIYF; CDR3 DNA: TGTGCCAGCCTAAAGATGAACTCTGGAAACACCATATATTTT
J gene: TRBJ2-1; V gene: TRBV3-1; CDR3 length: 22; D gene: -; clone size: -; CDR3 protein: CASSQDKVAGRPDWSSYNEQFF; CDR3 DNA: TGTGCTAGCAGCCAAGATAAGGTGGCGGGACGTCCTGATTGGAGCTCCTACAATGAGCAGTTCTTC
J gene: TRBJ1-2; V gene: TRBV7-9; CDR3 length: 16; D gene: -; clone size: once; CDR3 protein: CASSSPLTGEVDGYTF; CDR3 DNA: TGTGCCAGCAGCTCCCCCTTGACAGGAGAAGTGGATGGCTACACCTTC
J gene: TRBJ2-7; V gene: TRBV10-3; CDR3 length: 13; D gene: TRBD1; clone size: -; CDR3 protein: CAIRGTGVDEQYF; CDR3 DNA: TGTGCCATCAGGGGGACAGGGGTGGACGAGCAGTACTTC
J gene: TRBJ2-7; V gene: TRBV28; CDR3 length: 13; D gene: -; clone size: -; CDR3 protein: CASSFTSETEQYF; CDR3 DNA: TGTGCCAGCAGTTTCACCTCAGAAACCGAGCAGTACTTC
J gene: TRBJ1-1; V gene: TRBV4-1; CDR3 length: 15; D gene: TRBD1; clone size: -; CDR3 protein: CASSPPGQLNTEAFF; CDR3 DNA: TGCGCCAGCAGCCCTCCGGGACAGCTAAACACTGAAGCTTTCTTT
J gene: TRBJ1-4; V gene: TRBV12-3/TRBV12-4; CDR3 length: 11; D gene: -; clone size: few; CDR3 protein: CASSLGEKLFF; CDR3 DNA: TGTGCCAGCAGTTTAGGGGAAAAACTGTTTTTT
J gene: TRBJ1-2; V gene: TRBV29-1; CDR3 length: 13; D gene: TRBD1; clone size: -; CDR3 protein: CSVEDRTGSGYTF; CDR3 DNA: TGCAGCGTTGAAGACAGGACAGGGTCTGGCTACACCTTC
J gene: TRBJ1-5; V gene: TRBV20-1; CDR3 length: 13; D gene: TRBD1; clone size: -; CDR3 protein: CSVPTGVNQPQHF; CDR3 DNA: TGCAGTGTTCCCACAGGGGTCAATCAGCCCCAGCATTTT
J gene: TRBJ2-7; V gene: TRBV23-1; CDR3 length: 15; D gene: -; clone size: -; CDR3 protein: CASSQSIGQNYEQYF; CDR3 DNA: TGCGCCAGCAGTCAATCGATTGGGCAGAACTACGAGCAGTACTTC
J gene: TRBJ1-5; V gene: TRBV11-1; CDR3 length: 11; D gene: -; clone size: -; CDR3 protein: CASSRDQPQHF; CDR3 DNA: TGTGCCAGCAGCCGAGATCAGCCCCAGCATTTT
J gene: TRBJ2-3; V gene: TRBV2; CDR3 length: 12; D gene: -; clone size: -; CDR3 protein: CASSEGSNTQYF; CDR3 DNA: TGTGCCAGCAGCGAAGGGTCGAATACGCAGTATTTT
J gene: TRBJ2-5; V gene: TRBV4-2; CDR3 length: 16; D gene: TRBD2; clone size: -; CDR3 protein: CASSQHTSGGLETQYF; CDR3 DNA: TGTGCCAGCAGCCAGCATACTAGCGGGGGGCTGGAGACCCAGTACTTC
J gene: TRBJ2-1; V gene: TRBV7-9; CDR3 length: 12; D gene: TRBD2; clone size: -; CDR3 protein: CASSSFGGEQFF; CDR3 DNA: TGTGCCAGCAGCTCCTTCGGGGGGGAGCAGTTCTTC
J gene: TRBJ1-2; V gene: TRBV27; CDR3 length: 13; D gene: -; clone size: -; CDR3 protein: CASSLIQGNGYTF; CDR3 DNA: TGTGCCAGCAGTTTAATACAGGGAAATGGCTACACCTTC
J gene: TRBJ2-3; V gene: TRBV30; CDR3 length: 12; D gene: -; clone size: -; CDR3 protein: CAWSPGVVTQYF; CDR3 DNA: TGTGCCTGGAGTCCTGGCGTAGTTACGCAGTATTTT
J gene: TRBJ1-1; V gene: TRBV20-1; CDR3 length: 14; D gene: TRBD1; clone size: -; CDR3 protein: CSAQRDSMNTEAFF; CDR3 DNA: TGCAGTGCCCAAAGGGACAGCATGAACACTGAAGCTTTCTTT
J gene: TRBJ2-3; V gene: TRBV4-3; CDR3 length: 17; D gene: TRBD1; clone size: once; CDR3 protein: CASSQASGTGFFDTQYF; CDR3 DNA: TGCGCCAGCAGCCAAGCCTCCGGGACAGGGTTCTTCGATACGCAGTATTTT